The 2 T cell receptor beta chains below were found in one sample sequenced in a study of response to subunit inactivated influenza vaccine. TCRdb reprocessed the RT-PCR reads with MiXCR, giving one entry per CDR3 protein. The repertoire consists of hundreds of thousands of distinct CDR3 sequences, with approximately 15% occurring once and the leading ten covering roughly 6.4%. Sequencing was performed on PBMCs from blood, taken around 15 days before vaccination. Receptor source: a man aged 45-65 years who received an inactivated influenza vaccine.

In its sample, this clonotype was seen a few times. The CDR3 DNA is TGTGCCAGCAGCTTAGCTCCAGGGGGCTCTGGGGCCAACGTCCTGACTTTC. Residues: CASSLAPGGSGANVLTF. This sequence joins TRBV11-1 and TRBJ2-6; 7 nucleotides line up with TRBD1. This CDR3 has 17 amino acids. Germline V gives CDR1 SGHAT, CDR2 FQDESV (reference sequence). With 0 bases clipped from V and 0 bases from J, the junction kept 2 bases outside the gene matches.

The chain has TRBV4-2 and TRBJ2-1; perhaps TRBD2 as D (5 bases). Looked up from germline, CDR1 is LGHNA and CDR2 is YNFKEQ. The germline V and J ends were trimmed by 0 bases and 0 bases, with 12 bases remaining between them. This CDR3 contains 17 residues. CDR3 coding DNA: TGTGCCAGCAGCCAAGATCCAGCGGATAGCTCCTACAATGAGCAGTTCTTC. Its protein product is CASSQDPADSSYNEQFF.